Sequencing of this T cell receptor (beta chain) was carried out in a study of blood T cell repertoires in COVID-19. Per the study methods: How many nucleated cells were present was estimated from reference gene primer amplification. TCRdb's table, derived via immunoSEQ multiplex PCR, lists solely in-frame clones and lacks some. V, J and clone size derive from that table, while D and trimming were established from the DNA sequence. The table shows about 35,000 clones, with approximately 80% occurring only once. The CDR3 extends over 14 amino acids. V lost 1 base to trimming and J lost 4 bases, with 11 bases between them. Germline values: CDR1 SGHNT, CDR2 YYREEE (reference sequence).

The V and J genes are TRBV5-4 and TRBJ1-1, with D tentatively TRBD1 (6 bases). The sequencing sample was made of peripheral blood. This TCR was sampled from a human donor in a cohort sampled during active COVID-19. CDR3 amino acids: CASSLLAGATEAFF. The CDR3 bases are TGTGCCAGCAGCTTGTTAGCAGGGGCCACTGAAGCTTTCTTT.